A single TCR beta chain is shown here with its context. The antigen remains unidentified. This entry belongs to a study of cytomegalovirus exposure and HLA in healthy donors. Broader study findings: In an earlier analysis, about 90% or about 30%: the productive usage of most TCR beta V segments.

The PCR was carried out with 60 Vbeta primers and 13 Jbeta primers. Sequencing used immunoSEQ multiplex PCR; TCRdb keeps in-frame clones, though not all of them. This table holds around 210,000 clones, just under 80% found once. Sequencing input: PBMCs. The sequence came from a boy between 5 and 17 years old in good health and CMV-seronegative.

The CDR3 protein is CASSQWGRRGTGELFF. In nucleotides, the CDR3 is TGCGCCAGCAGCCAGTGGGGGAGGAGGGGCACCGGGGAGCTGTTTTTT. This rearrangement joins TRBV4-1 to TRBJ2-2; maybe TRBD2 (6 bases). CDR1 is MGHRA, CDR2 YSYEKL, per germline. V was cut by 3 bases and J by 4 bases, with 15 bases left in between. CDR3 length: 16 amino acids.